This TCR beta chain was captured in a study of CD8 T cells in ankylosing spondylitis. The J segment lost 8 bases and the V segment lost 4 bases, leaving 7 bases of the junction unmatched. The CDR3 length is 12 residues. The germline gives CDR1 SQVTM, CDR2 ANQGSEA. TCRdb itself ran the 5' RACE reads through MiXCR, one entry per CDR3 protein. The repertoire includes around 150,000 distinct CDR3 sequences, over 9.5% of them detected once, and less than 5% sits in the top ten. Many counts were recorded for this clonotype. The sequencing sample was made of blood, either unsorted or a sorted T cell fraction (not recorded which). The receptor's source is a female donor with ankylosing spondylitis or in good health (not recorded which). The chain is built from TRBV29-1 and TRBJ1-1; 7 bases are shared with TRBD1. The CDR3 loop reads CSVGRDSLEAFF. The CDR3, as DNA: TGCAGCGTTGGTAGGGACAGCCTCGAAGCTTTCTTT.